Described below is a single T cell receptor beta chain sequence and its context. Its antigen is not known. Method: immunoSEQ multiplex PCR; TCRdb's copy keeps in-frame clones and lacks some. Here the sample spans about 99,000 clones, about 93% being singletons. The sample comes from a study of T cell responses to AZD1222 COVID-19 vaccine. In the study overall: Doses given second, at about 4 or about 12 weeks, were pooled.

Study-wide results and limits: A mostly white British donor set with more females was recruited, and clonal diversity was possibly underestimated.

Trimming removed 1 base from V and 8 bases from J, with 8 bases in between. CDR1 is SGHVS, CDR2 FQNEAQ, per germline. CDR3 length: 12 amino acids. V gene TRBV7-8 combines with J gene TRBJ1-2, with no clear D. The material sequenced was peripheral blood, taken on day 0 of AZD1222 vaccination. This receptor was identified in an adult in good health. The CDR3 nucleotides are TGTGCCAGCAGCTTAGGCGTAGGCGGCTACACCTTC. This gives the protein CASSLGVGGYTF.